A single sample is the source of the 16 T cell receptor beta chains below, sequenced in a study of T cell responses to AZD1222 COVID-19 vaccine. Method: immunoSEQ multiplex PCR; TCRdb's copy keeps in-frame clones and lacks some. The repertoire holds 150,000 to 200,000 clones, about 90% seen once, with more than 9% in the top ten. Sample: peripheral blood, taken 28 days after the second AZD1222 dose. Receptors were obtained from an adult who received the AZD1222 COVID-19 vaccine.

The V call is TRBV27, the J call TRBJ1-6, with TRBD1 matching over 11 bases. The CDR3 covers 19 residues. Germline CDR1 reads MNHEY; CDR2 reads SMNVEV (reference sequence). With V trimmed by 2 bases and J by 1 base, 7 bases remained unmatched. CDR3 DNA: TGTGCCAGCAGTTTAAAAGGACAGGGGGCTCAATCCTATAATTCACCCCTCCACTTT. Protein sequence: CASSLKGQGAQSYNSPLHF.

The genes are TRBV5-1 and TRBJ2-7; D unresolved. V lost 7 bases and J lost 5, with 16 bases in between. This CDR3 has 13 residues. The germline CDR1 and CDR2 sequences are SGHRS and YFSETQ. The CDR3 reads CASRLMIRDEQYF. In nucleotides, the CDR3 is TGCGCCAGCCGCCTGATGATCCGGGACGAGCAGTACTTC.

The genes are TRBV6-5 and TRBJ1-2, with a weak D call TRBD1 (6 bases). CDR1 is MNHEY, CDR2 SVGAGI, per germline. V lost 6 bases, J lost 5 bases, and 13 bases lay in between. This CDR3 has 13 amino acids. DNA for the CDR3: TGTGCCAGCAGGCCAGGGGTTTCGTATGGCTACACCTTC. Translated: CASRPGVSYGYTF.

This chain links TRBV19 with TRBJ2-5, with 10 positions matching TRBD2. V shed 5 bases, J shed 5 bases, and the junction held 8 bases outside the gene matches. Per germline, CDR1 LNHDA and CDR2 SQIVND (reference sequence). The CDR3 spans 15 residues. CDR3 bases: TGTGCCAGTAGTGTCCCGAATAGCGGGGGGGAGACCCAGTACTTC. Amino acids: CASSVPNSGGETQYF. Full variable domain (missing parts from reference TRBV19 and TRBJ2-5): DGGITQSPKYLFRKEGQNVTLSCEQNLNHDAMYWYRQDPGQGLRLIYYSQIVNDFQKGDIAEGYSVSREKKESFPLTVTSAQKNPTAFYLCASSVPNSGGETQYFGPGTRLLVL.

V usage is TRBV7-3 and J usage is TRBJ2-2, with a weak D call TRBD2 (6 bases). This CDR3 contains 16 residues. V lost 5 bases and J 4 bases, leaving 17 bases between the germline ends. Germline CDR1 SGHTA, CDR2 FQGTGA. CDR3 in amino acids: CASSQGDQGGTGELFF. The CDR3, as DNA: TGTGCCAGCAGCCAAGGGGACCAGGGAGGCACCGGGGAGCTGTTTTTT.

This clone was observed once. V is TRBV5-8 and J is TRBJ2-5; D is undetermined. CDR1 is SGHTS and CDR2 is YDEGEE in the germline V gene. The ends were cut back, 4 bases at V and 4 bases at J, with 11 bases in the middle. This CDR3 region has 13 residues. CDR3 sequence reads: CASSDTWAETQYF. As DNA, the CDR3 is TGTGCCAGCAGCGACACTTGGGCAGAGACCCAGTACTTC.

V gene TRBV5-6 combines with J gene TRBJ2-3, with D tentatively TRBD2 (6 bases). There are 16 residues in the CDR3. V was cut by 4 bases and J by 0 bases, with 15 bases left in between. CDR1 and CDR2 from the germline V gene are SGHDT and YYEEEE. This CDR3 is CASSASSERSTDTQYF. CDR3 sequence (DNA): TGTGCCAGCAGCGCCTCTAGCGAGAGAAGCACAGATACGCAGTATTTT.

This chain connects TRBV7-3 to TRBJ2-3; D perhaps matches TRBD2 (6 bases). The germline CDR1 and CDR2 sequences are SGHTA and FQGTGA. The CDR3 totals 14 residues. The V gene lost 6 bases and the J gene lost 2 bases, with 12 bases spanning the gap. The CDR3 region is CASSNSGFTDTQYF. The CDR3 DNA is TGTGCCAGCAGTAATAGCGGATTCACAGATACGCAGTATTTT.

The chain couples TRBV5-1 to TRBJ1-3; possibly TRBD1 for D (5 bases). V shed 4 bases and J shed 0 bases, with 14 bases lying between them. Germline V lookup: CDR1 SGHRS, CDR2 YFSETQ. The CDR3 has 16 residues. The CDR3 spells CASSVKGANSGNTIYF. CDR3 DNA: TGCGCCAGCAGCGTCAAAGGGGCCAACTCTGGAAACACCATATATTTT.

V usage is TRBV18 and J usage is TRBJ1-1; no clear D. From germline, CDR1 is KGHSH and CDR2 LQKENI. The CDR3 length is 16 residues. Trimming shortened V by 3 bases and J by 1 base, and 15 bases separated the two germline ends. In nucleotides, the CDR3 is TGTGCCAGCTCACCTCTCCTGGGAGACGGGAACACTGAAGCTTTCTTT. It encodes CASSPLLGDGNTEAFF.

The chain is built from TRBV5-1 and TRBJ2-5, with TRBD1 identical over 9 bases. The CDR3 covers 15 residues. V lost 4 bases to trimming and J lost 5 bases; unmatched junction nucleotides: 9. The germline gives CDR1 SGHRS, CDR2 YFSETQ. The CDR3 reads CASSPRDRVAETQYF. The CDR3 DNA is TGCGCCAGCAGCCCCCGGGACAGGGTAGCGGAGACCCAGTACTTC.

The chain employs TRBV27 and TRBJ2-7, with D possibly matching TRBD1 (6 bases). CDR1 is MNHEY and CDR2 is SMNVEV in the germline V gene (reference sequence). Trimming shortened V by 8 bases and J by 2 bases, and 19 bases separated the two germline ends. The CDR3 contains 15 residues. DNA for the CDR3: TGTGCCAGCGGGACACAGGGAACCCCTACCTACGAGCAGTACTTC. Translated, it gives CASGTQGTPTYEQYF.

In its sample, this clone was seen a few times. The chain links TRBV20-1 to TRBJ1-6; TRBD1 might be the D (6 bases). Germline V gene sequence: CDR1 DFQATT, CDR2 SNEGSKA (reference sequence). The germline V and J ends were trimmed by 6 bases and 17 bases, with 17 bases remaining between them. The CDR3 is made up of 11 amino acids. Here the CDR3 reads CSARGEGFIHF. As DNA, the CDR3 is TGCAGTGCCAGGGGAGAGGGGTTTATCCACTTT.

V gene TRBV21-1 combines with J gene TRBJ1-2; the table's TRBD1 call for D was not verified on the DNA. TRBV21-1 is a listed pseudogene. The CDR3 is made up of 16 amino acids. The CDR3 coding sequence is TGTGCCAGCAGCACGGGAGGGACAGGGGCTAACTATGGCTACACCTTC. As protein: CASSTGGTGANYGYTF.

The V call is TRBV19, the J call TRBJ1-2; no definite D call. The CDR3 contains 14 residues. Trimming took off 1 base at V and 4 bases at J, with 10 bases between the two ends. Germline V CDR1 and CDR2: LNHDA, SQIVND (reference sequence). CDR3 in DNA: TGTGCCAGTAGTATAGCCACCTCGAGCTATGGCTACACCTTC. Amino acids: CASSIATSSYGYTF.

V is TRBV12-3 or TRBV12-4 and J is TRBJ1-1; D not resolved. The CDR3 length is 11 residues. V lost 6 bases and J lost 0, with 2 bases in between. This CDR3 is CASSMNTEAFF. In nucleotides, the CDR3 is TGTGCCAGCAGCATGAACACTGAAGCTTTCTTT.